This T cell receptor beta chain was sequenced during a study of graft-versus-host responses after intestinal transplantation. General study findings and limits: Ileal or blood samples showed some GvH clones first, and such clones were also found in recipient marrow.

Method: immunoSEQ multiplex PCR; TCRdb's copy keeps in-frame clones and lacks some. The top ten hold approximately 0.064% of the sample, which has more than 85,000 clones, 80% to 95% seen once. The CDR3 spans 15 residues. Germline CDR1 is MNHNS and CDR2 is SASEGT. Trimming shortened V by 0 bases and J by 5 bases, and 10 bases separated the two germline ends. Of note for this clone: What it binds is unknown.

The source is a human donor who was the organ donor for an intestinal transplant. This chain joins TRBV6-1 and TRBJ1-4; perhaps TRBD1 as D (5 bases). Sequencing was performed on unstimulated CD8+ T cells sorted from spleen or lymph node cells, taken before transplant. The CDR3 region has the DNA TGTGCCAGCAGTGAAGCGCCAGGGATCAATGAAAAACTGTTTTTT. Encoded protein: CASSEAPGINEKLFF.